A selection of T cell receptor beta chains follows, all from one sample in a study of T cell responses to AZD1222 COVID-19 vaccine. Here immunoSEQ multiplex PCR was the method, and the copy in TCRdb shows in-frame clones only, minus some. The sample consists of some 250,000 clones, 85% to 95% of them appearing once. The material was peripheral blood, obtained 28 days after the second AZD1222 dose. All receptors derive from an adult who received the AZD1222 COVID-19 vaccine. The CDR3 runs from the conserved cysteine through the conserved F or W. D genes are given only for firm matches. Some rows have no size entry. The others give once, few or many, or a class for an expanded clone.

CDR3 DNA: TGTGCCAGCAGTGAAGGGTCGAGAGTAAGGGAACGGACCATATATTTT
CDR3 protein: CASSEGSRVRERTIYF
J gene: TRBJ1-3
clone size: NA
D gene: NA
V gene: TRBV2

CDR3 DNA: TGTGCCAGCATCCCGGCGGGACGGAAGGTGGGGGAGCTGTTTTTT
CDR3 protein: CASIPAGRKVGELFF
J gene: TRBJ2-2
clone size: NA
D gene: NA
V gene: TRBV7-9

CDR3 DNA: TGTGCCAGCAGCCAAGATCGGCGGGAGCAGTACTTC
CDR3 protein: CASSQDRREQYF
J gene: TRBJ2-7
clone size: NA
D gene: NA
V gene: TRBV3-1/TRBV3-2

CDR3 DNA: TGTGCCAGCAGCAAAACACACGGGCCCCGCGACCTAACCGGGGAGCTGTTTTTT
CDR3 protein: CASSKTHGPRDLTGELFF
J gene: TRBJ2-2
clone size: NA
D gene: NA
V gene: TRBV9

CDR3 DNA: TGCGCCAGCAGCCAAGATTGGATCCTCTCCGGGGGCCCTAACTATGGCTACACCTTC
CDR3 protein: CASSQDWILSGGPNYGYTF
J gene: TRBJ1-2
clone size: NA
D gene: NA
V gene: TRBV4-3

CDR3 DNA: TGTGCCAGCAGCTTAGGGGTCCACGAGCAGTACTTC
CDR3 protein: CASSLGVHEQYF
J gene: TRBJ2-7
clone size: NA
D gene: NA
V gene: TRBV13

CDR3 DNA: TGTGCCAGCAACCTAGTGGGGGGCGCGGGTGGCTACACCTTC
CDR3 protein: CASNLVGGAGGYTF
J gene: TRBJ1-2
clone size: NA
D gene: NA
V gene: TRBV28

CDR3 DNA: TGTGCCAGCAGCCCAGGGTCTTACGAGCAGTACTTC
CDR3 protein: CASSPGSYEQYF
J gene: TRBJ2-7
clone size: once
D gene: NA
V gene: TRBV7-9

CDR3 DNA: TGCAGCGTTGAAGTCCGATCCGAGCGGGTGCCGAAGGTATTTGGCGTCTACGAGCAGTACTTC
CDR3 protein: CSVEVRSERVPKVFGVYEQYF
J gene: TRBJ2-7
clone size: once
D gene: NA
V gene: TRBV29-1

CDR3 DNA: TGCAGCGTTGGGACAGGGAAGGAGACCCAGTACTTC
CDR3 protein: CSVGTGKETQYF
J gene: TRBJ2-5
clone size: NA
D gene: TRBD1
V gene: TRBV29-1

CDR3 DNA: TGTGCCAGCAGCCAAGAAAGCCTTAGCGCCCCGAGCGAGCAGTACTTC
CDR3 protein: CASSQESLSAPSEQYF
J gene: TRBJ2-7
clone size: NA
D gene: NA
V gene: TRBV3-1/TRBV3-2

CDR3 DNA: TGCGCCAGCAGCGGGCTAGCGGGGGAAGATACGCAGTATTTT
CDR3 protein: CASSGLAGEDTQYF
J gene: TRBJ2-3
clone size: many
D gene: TRBD2
V gene: TRBV5-1

CDR3 DNA: TGTGCCAGCAGTAGATTCAGTGGCGAGCAGTACTTC
CDR3 protein: CASSRFSGEQYF
J gene: TRBJ2-7
clone size: NA
D gene: NA
V gene: TRBV2

CDR3 DNA: TGTGCCAGCAGGGACCAGAGTGGTAATTCACCCCTCCACTTT
CDR3 protein: CASRDQSGNSPLHF
J gene: TRBJ1-6
clone size: NA
D gene: NA
V gene: TRBV7-9

CDR3 DNA: TGTGCCAGCAGCTTCCGGGACAGCAATTCACCCCTCCACTTT
CDR3 protein: CASSFRDSNSPLHF
J gene: TRBJ1-6
clone size: NA
D gene: TRBD1
V gene: TRBV3-1/TRBV3-2

CDR3 DNA: TGTGCCAGCAGCCAGGGTCCGGGCGCGTACAATGAGCAGTTCTTC
CDR3 protein: CASSQGPGAYNEQFF
J gene: TRBJ2-1
clone size: NA
D gene: NA
V gene: TRBV3-1/TRBV3-2

CDR3 DNA: TGTGCCAGTAGTAAGGGGGCTAGCGGCACAGATACGCAGTATTTT
CDR3 protein: CASSKGASGTDTQYF
J gene: TRBJ2-3
clone size: once
D gene: NA
V gene: TRBV19

CDR3 DNA: TGCGCCAGCAGCCCTCAGGGGCCAGATACGCAGTATTTT
CDR3 protein: CASSPQGPDTQYF
J gene: TRBJ2-3
clone size: NA
D gene: NA
V gene: TRBV5-1

CDR3 DNA: TGCGCCAGCAGCCAAGCCGGGACTAGCGGTCAAGAGACCCAGTACTTC
CDR3 protein: CASSQAGTSGQETQYF
J gene: TRBJ2-5
clone size: NA
D gene: TRBD2
V gene: TRBV4-1

CDR3 DNA: TGTGCCAGCCTAGGGGGCAAGACCGGGGAGCTGTTTTTT
CDR3 protein: CASLGGKTGELFF
J gene: TRBJ2-2
clone size: few
D gene: TRBD1
V gene: TRBV7-8

CDR3 DNA: TGTGCCAGCAGCTTAGGGCGGTTAACTAATGAAAAACTGTTTTTT
CDR3 protein: CASSLGRLTNEKLFF
J gene: TRBJ1-4
clone size: once
D gene: NA
V gene: TRBV7-9

CDR3 DNA: TGTGCCAGCAGTTGGGACAGGGGGCTCGGTGGCACTGAAGCTTTCTTT
CDR3 protein: CASSWDRGLGGTEAFF
J gene: TRBJ1-1
clone size: NA
D gene: TRBD1
V gene: TRBV27

CDR3 DNA: TGTGCCAGCAGCTCCCCTACCTACGAGCAGTACTTC
CDR3 protein: CASSSPTYEQYF
J gene: TRBJ2-7
clone size: NA
D gene: NA
V gene: TRBV7-2

CDR3 DNA: TGTGCCATCAGTGACCCCTACAGGGGCGAGCGGGGGGCAATCGAGCAGTACTTC
CDR3 protein: CAISDPYRGERGAIEQYF
J gene: TRBJ2-7
clone size: few
D gene: TRBD2
V gene: TRBV10-3

CDR3 DNA: TGTGCCAGCAGGAAGACAGGATCACGACAGTTCGGGGAGCTGTTTTTT
CDR3 protein: CASRKTGSRQFGELFF
J gene: TRBJ2-2
clone size: NA
D gene: NA
V gene: TRBV7-9

CDR3 DNA: TGTGCCAGTTGGGACAGGGGAGGCGACACAGATACGCAGTATTTT
CDR3 protein: CASWDRGGDTDTQYF
J gene: TRBJ2-3
clone size: NA
D gene: TRBD1
V gene: TRBV19

CDR3 DNA: TGTGCCAGCAACGGGGGGAGAGGGGAGCTGTTTTTT
CDR3 protein: CASNGGRGELFF
J gene: TRBJ2-2
clone size: NA
D gene: TRBD2
V gene: TRBV12-3/TRBV12-4

CDR3 DNA: TGTGCCATCAGTGACAACCCCGAATCCGAGCAGTACTTC
CDR3 protein: CAISDNPESEQYF
J gene: TRBJ2-7
clone size: NA
D gene: NA
V gene: TRBV10-3

CDR3 DNA: TGTGCCAGTAGGATCCGACAGGGACCCCAGTATGGCTACACCTTC
CDR3 protein: CASRIRQGPQYGYTF
J gene: TRBJ1-2
clone size: once
D gene: TRBD1
V gene: TRBV19

CDR3 DNA: TGTGCCAGCTCACCAGGCGTTGGCCCGAGCTATGGCTACACCTTC
CDR3 protein: CASSPGVGPSYGYTF
J gene: TRBJ1-2
clone size: NA
D gene: NA
V gene: TRBV18

CDR3 DNA: TGTGCCAGCATCTCGTCCGGAAACACCATATATTTT
CDR3 protein: CASISSGNTIYF
J gene: TRBJ1-3
clone size: NA
D gene: NA
V gene: TRBV6-5

CDR3 DNA: TGTGCCAGCAGCGTAGCACCGGGACAGGGAACAGAGACCCAGTACTTC
CDR3 protein: CASSVAPGQGTETQYF
J gene: TRBJ2-5
clone size: NA
D gene: TRBD1
V gene: TRBV9

CDR3 DNA: TGTGCCAGCAGTGAAGTGAGTGGGCTCCCAGGGAAAGCTTTCTTT
CDR3 protein: CASSEVSGLPGKAFF
J gene: TRBJ1-1
clone size: NA
D gene: NA
V gene: TRBV2

CDR3 DNA: TGTGCCAGCAGCTTGGCAGGTTTCAGCTACGAGCAGTACTTC
CDR3 protein: CASSLAGFSYEQYF
J gene: TRBJ2-7
clone size: NA
D gene: NA
V gene: TRBV5-6

CDR3 DNA: TGTGCCAGCTCACCAGGACTAGCGGCTGTTTGGGATACGCAGTATTTT
CDR3 protein: CASSPGLAAVWDTQYF
J gene: TRBJ2-3
clone size: NA
D gene: TRBD2
V gene: TRBV18

CDR3 DNA: TGTGCCAGCAGCTTTTCACAGGGAGGGATGGGTGAGCAGTTCTTC
CDR3 protein: CASSFSQGGMGEQFF
J gene: TRBJ2-1
clone size: NA
D gene: NA
V gene: TRBV7-3

CDR3 DNA: TGTGCCAGCAGTTACTCGGGCTATGGCTACACCTTC
CDR3 protein: CASSYSGYGYTF
J gene: TRBJ1-2
clone size: NA
D gene: NA
V gene: TRBV6-2/TRBV6-3

CDR3 DNA: TGTGCCAGCCGAAGAGGGGACTCCGAGCTGTTTTTT
CDR3 protein: CASRRGDSELFF
J gene: TRBJ2-2
clone size: NA
D gene: NA
V gene: TRBV6-5

CDR3 DNA: TGTGCCAGCAGCCCCTCAGGGATTGAGCAGTACTTC
CDR3 protein: CASSPSGIEQYF
J gene: TRBJ2-7
clone size: NA
D gene: NA
V gene: TRBV25-1

CDR3 DNA: TGCGCCAGCAGCCCCGACAGTAGCAATCAGCCCCAGCATTTT
CDR3 protein: CASSPDSSNQPQHF
J gene: TRBJ1-5
clone size: NA
D gene: NA
V gene: TRBV4-1

CDR3 DNA: TGTGCCAGCAGTTTATCAGGGGGCTTTACACCCCTCCACTTT
CDR3 protein: CASSLSGGFTPLHF
J gene: TRBJ1-6
clone size: NA
D gene: TRBD1
V gene: TRBV27

CDR3 DNA: TGTGCCAGCTTCTCACAGGTCTCTGGAAACACCATATATTTT
CDR3 protein: CASFSQVSGNTIYF
J gene: TRBJ1-3
clone size: NA
D gene: NA
V gene: TRBV18

CDR3 DNA: TGTGCCAGCAGGACACCGGGGATTCTTTCCTACGAGCAGTACTTC
CDR3 protein: CASRTPGILSYEQYF
J gene: TRBJ2-7
clone size: NA
D gene: NA
V gene: TRBV5-5

CDR3 DNA: TGTGCCAGCAGCAAGGGGACTAGATGTAATGAGCAGTTCTTC
CDR3 protein: CASSKGTRCNEQFF
J gene: TRBJ2-1
clone size: NA
D gene: NA
V gene: TRBV21-1

CDR3 DNA: TGTGCCAGCAGCCAGGGGGCTCTGTATGAAAAACTGTTTTTT
CDR3 protein: CASSQGALYEKLFF
J gene: TRBJ1-4
clone size: NA
D gene: TRBD1
V gene: TRBV7-8

CDR3 DNA: TGCGCCAGCAGCTTGGGTGGGGGACAGACCCAGTACTTC
CDR3 protein: CASSLGGGQTQYF
J gene: TRBJ2-5
clone size: NA
D gene: NA
V gene: TRBV5-1

CDR3 DNA: TGTGCCAGCAGCAAAGCCCGGACAGGGAGGGCCCCTAACTATGGCTACACCTTC
CDR3 protein: CASSKARTGRAPNYGYTF
J gene: TRBJ1-2
clone size: NA
D gene: NA
V gene: TRBV21-1

CDR3 DNA: TGTGCCAGCAGCCACACGACAGCGAGGGATGAGCAGTTCTTC
CDR3 protein: CASSHTTARDEQFF
J gene: TRBJ2-1
clone size: NA
D gene: NA
V gene: TRBV6-5

CDR3 DNA: TGTGCCAGCAGGGAAGGGGCTAGAAACACCATATATTTT
CDR3 protein: CASREGARNTIYF
J gene: TRBJ1-3
clone size: NA
D gene: NA
V gene: TRBV25-1

CDR3 DNA: TGCAGCGTTGAAGAGGGTCACCCTCGGACGCAGTATTTT
CDR3 protein: CSVEEGHPRTQYF
J gene: TRBJ2-3
clone size: NA
D gene: NA
V gene: TRBV29-1

CDR3 DNA: TGCGCCAGCAGCTGGCCCTCGACTAGCGATACCTACAATGAGCAGTTCTTC
CDR3 protein: CASSWPSTSDTYNEQFF
J gene: TRBJ2-1
clone size: NA
D gene: TRBD2
V gene: TRBV5-1

CDR3 DNA: TGTGCCAGCAGACAGGGCTCTGGAAACACCATATATTTT
CDR3 protein: CASRQGSGNTIYF
J gene: TRBJ1-3
clone size: NA
D gene: NA
V gene: TRBV6-5